This TCR beta chain was retrieved from a study of shared clonotypes between healthy human individuals. Study-wide background: Donors, aged 18 to 49, were a couple of women and three men. Study-wide results and limits: Clonotypes which were not shared had lower generation probabilities than clonotypes that all four donors shared.

On this clone itself: Its antigen is currently unknown.

This CDR3 comprises 15 residues. Looked up from germline, CDR1 is LGHNA and CDR2 is YSLEER. J was trimmed by 3 bases and V by 8 bases; bases with no gene match: 5. TCRdb's copy holds only in-frame clones and misses some; the assay was immunoSEQ multiplex PCR. The sample comprises about 1 million clones, roughly 75% of which are singletons, and over 1.3% rests with the top ten. Sequenced material: memory CD4+ T cells sorted from blood. The sample's subset: CD45RA-negative fraction. The rearrangement uses TRBV4-3 and TRBJ2-1; 12 nucleotides agree with TRBD2. This receptor was identified in a man in his late teens or twenties in good health. The CDR3 coding sequence is TGCGCCAGCCGCCGGACTAGCGGGAACTACAATGAGCAGTTCTTC. This sequence encodes CASRRTSGNYNEQFF.